These 21 T cell receptor beta chains originate from one sample sequenced in a study of T cell responses to AZD1222 COVID-19 vaccine. The repertoire was sequenced with immunoSEQ multiplex PCR; TCRdb's copy has only in-frame clones and lacks some. The table records under 130,000 clones, roughly 87% of them present only once. The starting material was peripheral blood, obtained on day 0 of AZD1222 vaccination. Receptor source: an adult in good health.

There are a few counts of this clone. This chain uses TRBV6-5 with TRBJ1-2; tentative D call: TRBD1 (6 bases). The CDR3 runs 13 residues. Trimming took 6 bases from V and 5 from J, leaving 13 bases between them. Germline CDR1 and CDR2: MNHEY and SVGAGI. CDR3 loop: CASSADRRYGYTF. The CDR3 DNA reads as TGTGCCAGCAGCGCCGACAGGCGATATGGCTACACCTTC.

The chain combines TRBV2 with TRBJ1-6; D is uncertain. The length of the CDR3 is 14 residues. Germline V gene sequence: CDR1 SNHLY, CDR2 FYNNEI. The V end lost 0 bases, the J end lost 10 bases, and 10 bases lay between the germline ends. CDR3 DNA sequence: TGTGCCAGCAGTGAAGCCTTCTACCAGTCACCCCTCCACTTT. As protein: CASSEAFYQSPLHF.

This chain links TRBV5-1 with TRBJ1-4, with D possibly TRBD1 on 5 matching bases. The CDR3 runs 15 residues. V was clipped by 0 bases and J by 5 bases, with 11 bases between them. Germline lookup yields CDR1 SGHRS and CDR2 YFSETQ. DNA of the CDR3: TGCGCCAGCAGCTTGGGCCAGGGAGGGAATGAAAAACTGTTTTTT. Its translation: CASSLGQGGNEKLFF. Complete variable domain (other parts from reference TRBV5-1 and TRBJ1-4): KAGVTQTPRYLIKTRGQQVTLSCSPISGHRSVSWYQQTPGQGLQFLFEYFSETQRNKGNFPGRFSGRQFSNSRSEMNVSTLELGDSALYLCASSLGQGGNEKLFFGSGTQLSVL.

The chain has TRBV9 and TRBJ1-2, with D unclear. Germline lookup yields CDR1 SGDLS and CDR2 YYNGEE. This CDR3 is 14 amino acids long. V lost 0 bases, J lost 8 bases, and 14 bases lay in between. The CDR3 spells CASSVGGSESGYTF. The CDR3 DNA follows: TGTGCCAGCAGCGTAGGGGGATCGGAGAGCGGCTACACCTTC. Drawing the rest from reference TRBV9 and TRBJ1-2, the complete variable domain is DSGVTQTPKHLITATGQRVTLRCSPRSGDLSVYWYQQSLDQGLQFLIQYYNGEERAKGNILERFSAQQFPDLHSELNLSSLELGDSALYFCASSVGGSESGYTFGSGTRLTVV.

V gene TRBV11-3 combines with J gene TRBJ2-5; tentatively, D is TRBD1 (7 bases). The V gene lost 5 bases and the J gene lost 7 bases, with 14 bases spanning the gap. This CDR3 region has 13 residues. Germline V CDR1 and CDR2: SGHNT, YENEEA. The CDR3 loop is CASSPRGAGTQYF. As DNA, the CDR3 is TGTGCCAGCAGCCCCAGGGGGGCGGGGACCCAGTACTTC.

J is TRBJ1-5 and V is TRBV6-1; D ambiguous. In germline, CDR1 is MNHNS, CDR2 SASEGT. Deletions cut 1 base from V and 4 bases from J, with 14 bases between. The CDR3 loop spans 16 amino acids. CDR3 residues: CASSEGFGVGNQPQHF. The CDR3 nucleotides are TGTGCCAGCAGTGAAGGGTTCGGGGTCGGGAATCAGCCCCAGCATTTT.

The J gene is TRBJ2-7, the V gene TRBV6-2 or TRBV6-3; D is perhaps TRBD1 (5 bases). The V gene's germline CDR1 is MNHEY and CDR2 SVGEGT. The CDR3 length is 14 residues. Between the trimmed V and J ends, which lost 6 bases and 2 bases, there was a span of 14 bases. The CDR3 loop reads CASSPRTPTYEQYF. The CDR3 DNA reads TGTGCCAGCAGCCCCCGGACACCTACCTACGAGCAGTACTTC.

The chain links TRBV2 to TRBJ1-1; TRBD1 matches 7 bases. Germline V gene sequence: CDR1 SNHLY, CDR2 FYNNEI. V shed 7 bases, J shed 1 base, and the junction held 3 bases outside the gene matches. The CDR3 runs 13 residues. The CDR3 sequence: CASTGQPNTEAFF. The CDR3 region has the DNA TGTGCCAGCACGGGACAGCCGAACACTGAAGCTTTCTTT.

This clone has a single count. This chain uses TRBV30 with TRBJ2-4; unclear D gene. The length of the CDR3 is 13 residues. Germline lookup yields CDR1 GTSNPN and CDR2 SVGIG (reference sequence). Trimming cost V 0 bases and J 6 bases, with 9 bases left between them. The CDR3: CAWSVQGPNIQYF. The CDR3 coding sequence is TGTGCCTGGAGTGTACAAGGTCCAAACATTCAGTACTTC.

This chain joins TRBV6-5 and TRBJ1-1, with 7 bases aligning to TRBD1. Per the germline V gene, CDR1 is MNHEY and CDR2 is SVGAGI. The V segment lost 3 bases and the J segment 6 bases; nucleotides outside the gene matches: 13. The CDR3 has 16 amino acids. The CDR3 sequence is CASSYTQSTGSPEAFF. The CDR3 DNA follows: TGTGCCAGCAGTTATACGCAATCGACAGGGAGCCCTGAAGCTTTCTTT.

This chain joins TRBV6-2 or TRBV6-3 and TRBJ2-7, with TRBD1 as a possible D gene (5 bases). This CDR3 has 14 amino acids. Trimming took off 5 bases at V and 3 bases at J, with 14 bases between the two ends. In germline, CDR1 is MNHEY, CDR2 SVGEGT. CDR3 coding DNA: TGTGCCAGCAGTAAGACAGCGCAGGGCTACGAGCAGTACTTC. Amino acid sequence: CASSKTAQGYEQYF.

This clone showed up just once. The chain links TRBV6-5 to TRBJ1-2; D perhaps matches TRBD1 (6 bases). CDR1 MNHEY and CDR2 SVGAGI come from the germline V gene. The CDR3 extends over 14 amino acids. V lost 6 bases and J 0 bases, leaving 11 bases between the germline ends. The CDR3 here is CASRGGPANYGYTF. The DNA of the CDR3 is TGTGCCAGCAGGGGGGGGCCGGCTAACTATGGCTACACCTTC.

The CDR3 spells CASSARGASGNTIYF. CDR3 in DNA: TGTGCCAGCAGCGCCCGAGGGGCCTCTGGAAACACCATATATTTT. The V call is TRBV9, the J call TRBJ1-3; D might be TRBD1 (5 bases). The CDR3 has 15 amino acids. The germline gives CDR1 SGDLS, CDR2 YYNGEE. Trimming pared 3 bases from V and 0 bases from J, leaving 10 bases between.

This clone was picked up one time. The chain uses TRBV7-9 and TRBJ1-4; the D gene is possibly TRBD1 (5 bases). This CDR3 has 16 residues. Germline CDR1 reads SEHNR; CDR2 reads FQNEAQ (reference sequence). V was clipped by 1 base and J by 7 bases, with 16 bases between them. The CDR3 sequence: CASSLGGWSRAEKLFF. CDR3 coding DNA: TGTGCCAGCAGCTTAGGGGGGTGGAGTCGTGCTGAAAAACTGTTTTTT. The variable domain in full, completed from reference TRBV7-9 and TRBJ1-4, reads DTGVSQNPRHKITKRGQNVTFRCDPISEHNRLYWYRQTLGQGPEFLTYFQNEAQLEKSRLLSDRFSAERPKGSFSTLEIQRTEQGDSAMYLCASSLGGWSRAEKLFFGSGTQLSVL.

CDR3 bases: TGTGCCAGCAGCCCTGGGGGCCTTAATGGCTACACCTTC. Its translation is CASSPGGLNGYTF. This rearrangement joins TRBV7-9 to TRBJ1-2; a possible D gene is TRBD1 (6 bases). With 5 bases removed from V and 6 bases from J, the gap between germline ends came to 13 bases. CDR1 SEHNR and CDR2 FQNEAQ come from the germline V gene (reference sequence). CDR3 size: 13 residues. Full variable domain (missing parts from reference TRBV7-9 and TRBJ1-2): DTGVSQNPRHKITKRGQNVTFRCDPISEHNRLYWYRQTLGQGPEFLTYFQNEAQLEKSRLLSDRFSAERPKGSFSTLEIQRTEQGDSAMYLCASSPGGLNGYTFGSGTRLTVV.

This chain joins TRBV7-8 and TRBJ2-3; perhaps D is TRBD1 or TRBD2 (5 bases each). This CDR3 contains 15 residues. V was shortened by 8 bases and J by 10 bases, with 25 bases between the two germline ends. Germline assignment: CDR1 SGHVS and CDR2 FQNEAQ. The CDR3 DNA is TGTGCCAGCTTCCCAGCCGGGACCCAGATGGGGTCGCAGTATTTT. Translating it yields CASFPAGTQMGSQYF.

The V call is TRBV25-1, the J call TRBJ2-7; D remains ambiguous. This CDR3 spans 11 amino acids. CDR1 MGHDK and CDR2 SYGVNS come from the germline V gene. Trimming removed 4 bases at V and 3 bases at J, with 4 bases between. As DNA, the CDR3 is TGTGCCAGCAGTGTGGGCTACGAGCAGTACTTC. This sequence encodes CASSVGYEQYF.

This chain links TRBV6-5 with TRBJ2-5; TRBD1 agrees at 9 bases. Germline CDR1 MNHEY, CDR2 SVGAGI. The V gene end was trimmed by 5 bases and the J gene end by 5 bases; junction bases not matched to a gene: 3. The CDR3 has 13 amino acids. CDR3 region: CASSPDRGETQYF. For the CDR3, the DNA is TGTGCCAGCAGTCCAGACAGGGGGGAGACCCAGTACTTC.

The chain links TRBV10-2 to TRBJ1-1, with a possible D match to TRBD1 (5 bases). This CDR3 is 16 amino acids long. CDR1 and CDR2 (germline): WSHSY, SAAADI. Trimming stripped 0 bases from V and 0 bases from J, with 11 bases between. Here the CDR3 DNA reads TGCGCCAGCAGTGAGTCGATCCGGGACGTGAACACTGAAGCTTTCTTT. Its protein is CASSESIRDVNTEAFF.

The V and J genes are TRBV7-8 and TRBJ1-5; D unresolved. This CDR3 region has 17 residues. V was trimmed by 1 base and J by 5 bases, leaving 18 bases between them. The V gene's germline CDR1 is SGHVS and CDR2 FQNEAQ. The CDR3 spells CASSLVVGPGIDQPQHF. The CDR3 DNA reads as TGTGCCAGCAGCTTAGTGGTAGGGCCCGGGATAGATCAGCCCCAGCATTTT.

The chain is built from TRBV5-1 and TRBJ2-2; D remains unclear. This CDR3 is built from 15 residues. V lost 2 bases to trimming and J lost 2 bases, with 10 bases between them. The germline V gene encodes CDR1 SGHRS and CDR2 YFSETQ. The CDR3: CASSFRSANTGELFF. The CDR3 DNA sequence: TGCGCCAGCAGCTTCCGATCAGCTAACACCGGGGAGCTGTTTTTT.